This entry is about one T cell receptor beta chain. These data originate in a study of cytomegalovirus exposure and HLA in healthy donors. The donors were members of the roughly 130-subject validation cohort (separate from the approximately 670-subject first cohort). Germline lookup yields CDR1 SEHNR and CDR2 FQNEAQ (reference sequence). The length of the CDR3 is 14 residues. V gave up 4 bases and J gave up 3 bases; unmatched junction bases: 5. This table comes from immunoSEQ multiplex PCR, and its TCRdb copy is limited to in-frame clones, with some not included. The repertoire holds around 60,000 clones, with roughly 94% as singletons.

The J gene is TRBJ2-5, the V gene TRBV7-9; 7 bases agree with TRBD1. The TCR originated in a man between 18 and 29 years old in good health and CMV-seropositive. Sequencing was carried out using PBMCs. CDR3 sequence reads: CASSSRTGEETQYF. The CDR3 DNA reads as TGTGCCAGCAGCTCTAGGACAGGTGAAGAGACCCAGTACTTC. The variable domain in full, completed from reference TRBV7-9 and TRBJ2-5, reads DTGVSQNPRHKITKRGQNVTFRCDPISEHNRLYWYRQTLGQGPEFLTYFQNEAQLEKSRLLSDRFSAERPKGSFSTLEIQRTEQGDSAMYLCASSSRTGEETQYFGPGTRLLVL.